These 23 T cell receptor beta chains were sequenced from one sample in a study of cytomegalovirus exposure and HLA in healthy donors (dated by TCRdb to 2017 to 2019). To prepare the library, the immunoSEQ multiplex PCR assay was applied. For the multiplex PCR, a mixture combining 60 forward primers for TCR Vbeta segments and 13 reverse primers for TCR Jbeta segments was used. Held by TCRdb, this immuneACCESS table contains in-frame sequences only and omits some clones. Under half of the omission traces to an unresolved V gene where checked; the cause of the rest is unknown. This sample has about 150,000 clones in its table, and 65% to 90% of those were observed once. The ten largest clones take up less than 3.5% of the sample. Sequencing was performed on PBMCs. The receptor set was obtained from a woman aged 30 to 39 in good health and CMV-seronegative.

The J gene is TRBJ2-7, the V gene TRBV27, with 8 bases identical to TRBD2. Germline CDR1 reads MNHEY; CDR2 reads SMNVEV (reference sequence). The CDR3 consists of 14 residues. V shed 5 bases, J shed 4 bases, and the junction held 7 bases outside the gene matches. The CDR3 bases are TGTGCCAGCAGTATTAGAGGACTAGCTTACGAGCAGTACTTC. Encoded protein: CASSIRGLAYEQYF.

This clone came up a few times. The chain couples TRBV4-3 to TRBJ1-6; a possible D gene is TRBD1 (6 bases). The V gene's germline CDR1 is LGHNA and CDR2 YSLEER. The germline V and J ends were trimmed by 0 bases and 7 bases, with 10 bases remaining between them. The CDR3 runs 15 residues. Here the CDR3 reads CASSQDPGQNSPLHF. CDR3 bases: TGCGCCAGCAGCCAAGATCCCGGACAGAATTCACCCCTCCACTTT.

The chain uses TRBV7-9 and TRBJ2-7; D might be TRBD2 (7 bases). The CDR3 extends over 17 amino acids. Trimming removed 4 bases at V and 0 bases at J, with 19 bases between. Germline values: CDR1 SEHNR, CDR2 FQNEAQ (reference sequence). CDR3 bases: TGTGCCAGCAGCTCATACCGCGGGGGCCCCTACTCCTACGAGCAGTACTTC. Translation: CASSSYRGGPYSYEQYF. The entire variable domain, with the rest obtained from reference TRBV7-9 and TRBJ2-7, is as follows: DTGVSQNPRHKITKRGQNVTFRCDPISEHNRLYWYRQTLGQGPEFLTYFQNEAQLEKSRLLSDRFSAERPKGSFSTLEIQRTEQGDSAMYLCASSSYRGGPYSYEQYFGPGTRLTVT.

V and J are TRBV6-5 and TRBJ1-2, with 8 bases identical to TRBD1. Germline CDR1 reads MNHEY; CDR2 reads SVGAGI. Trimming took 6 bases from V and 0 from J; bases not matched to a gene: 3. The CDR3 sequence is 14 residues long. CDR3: CASSLRGPNYGYTF. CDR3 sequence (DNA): TGTGCCAGCAGCCTCAGGGGGCCTAACTATGGCTACACCTTC.

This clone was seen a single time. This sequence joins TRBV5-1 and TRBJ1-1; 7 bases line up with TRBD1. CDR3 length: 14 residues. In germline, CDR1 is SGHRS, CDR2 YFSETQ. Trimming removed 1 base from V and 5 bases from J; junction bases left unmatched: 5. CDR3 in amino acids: CASSLRDSGTEAFF. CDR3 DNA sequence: TGCGCCAGCAGCTTGAGGGACAGCGGAACTGAAGCTTTCTTT.

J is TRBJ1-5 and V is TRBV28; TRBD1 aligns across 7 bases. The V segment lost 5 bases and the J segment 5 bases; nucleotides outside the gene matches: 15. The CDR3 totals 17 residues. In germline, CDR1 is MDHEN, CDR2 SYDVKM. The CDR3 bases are TGTGCCAGCAGTCCACCCCGGACTGTCAGGGGGTATCAGCCCCAGCATTTT. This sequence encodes CASSPPRTVRGYQPQHF.

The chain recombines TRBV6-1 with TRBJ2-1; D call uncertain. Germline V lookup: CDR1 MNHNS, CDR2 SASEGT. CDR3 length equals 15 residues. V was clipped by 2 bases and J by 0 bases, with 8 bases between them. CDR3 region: CASSESLSSYNEQFF. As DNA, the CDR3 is TGTGCCAGCAGTGAAAGCCTGAGCTCCTACAATGAGCAGTTCTTC.

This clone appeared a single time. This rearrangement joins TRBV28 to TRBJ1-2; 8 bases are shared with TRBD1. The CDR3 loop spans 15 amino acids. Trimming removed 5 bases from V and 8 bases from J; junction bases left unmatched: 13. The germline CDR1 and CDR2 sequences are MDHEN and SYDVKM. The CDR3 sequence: CASSETGGRRSGYTF. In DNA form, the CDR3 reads TGTGCCAGCAGTGAAACAGGGGGTCGGCGTAGCGGCTACACCTTC.

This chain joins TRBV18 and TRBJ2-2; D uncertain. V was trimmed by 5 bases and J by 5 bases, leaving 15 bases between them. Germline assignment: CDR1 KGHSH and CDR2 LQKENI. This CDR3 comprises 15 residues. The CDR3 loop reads CASSNIRGTTGELFF. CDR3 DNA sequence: TGTGCCAGCTCAAACATCCGCGGCACTACCGGGGAGCTGTTTTTT.

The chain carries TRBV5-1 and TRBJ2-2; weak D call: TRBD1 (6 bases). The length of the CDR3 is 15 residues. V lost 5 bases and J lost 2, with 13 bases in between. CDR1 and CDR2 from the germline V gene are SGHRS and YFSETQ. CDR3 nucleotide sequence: TGCGCCAGCAGACAGGGCCTCCCCAACACCGGGGAGCTGTTTTTT. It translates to CASRQGLPNTGELFF.

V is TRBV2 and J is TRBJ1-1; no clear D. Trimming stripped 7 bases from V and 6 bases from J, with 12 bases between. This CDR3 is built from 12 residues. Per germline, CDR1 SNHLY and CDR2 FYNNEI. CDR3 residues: CASILKEAEAFF. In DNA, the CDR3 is TGTGCCAGCATCCTAAAAGAGGCTGAAGCTTTCTTT.

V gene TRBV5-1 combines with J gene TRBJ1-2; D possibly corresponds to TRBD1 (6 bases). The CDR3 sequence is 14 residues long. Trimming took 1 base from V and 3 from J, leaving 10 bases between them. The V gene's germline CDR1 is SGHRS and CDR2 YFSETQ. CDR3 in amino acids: CASSLSDSDYGYTF. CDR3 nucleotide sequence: TGCGCCAGCAGCTTGTCGGACAGTGACTATGGCTACACCTTC. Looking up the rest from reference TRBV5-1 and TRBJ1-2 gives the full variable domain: KAGVTQTPRYLIKTRGQQVTLSCSPISGHRSVSWYQQTPGQGLQFLFEYFSETQRNKGNFPGRFSGRQFSNSRSEMNVSTLELGDSALYLCASSLSDSDYGYTFGSGTRLTVV.

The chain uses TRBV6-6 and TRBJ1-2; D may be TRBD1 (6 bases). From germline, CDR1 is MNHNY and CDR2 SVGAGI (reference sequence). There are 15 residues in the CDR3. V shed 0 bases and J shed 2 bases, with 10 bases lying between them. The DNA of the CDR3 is TGTGCCAGCAGTTACTCGAACAGGGAAAACTATGGCTACACCTTC. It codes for CASSYSNRENYGYTF.

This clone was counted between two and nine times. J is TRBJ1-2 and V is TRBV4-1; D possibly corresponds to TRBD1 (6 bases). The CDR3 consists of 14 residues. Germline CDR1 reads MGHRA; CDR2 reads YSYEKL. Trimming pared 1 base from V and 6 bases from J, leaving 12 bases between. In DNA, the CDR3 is TGCGCCAGCAGCCAAGGAGGGGGTCGCGATGGCTACACCTTC. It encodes CASSQGGGRDGYTF.

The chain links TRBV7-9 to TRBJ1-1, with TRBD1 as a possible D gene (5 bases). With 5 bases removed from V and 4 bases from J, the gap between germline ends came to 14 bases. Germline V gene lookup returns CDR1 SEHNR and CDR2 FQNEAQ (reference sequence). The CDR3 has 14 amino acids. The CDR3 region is CASSLLGGSTEAFF. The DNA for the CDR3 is TGTGCCAGCAGCCTCCTCGGGGGAAGCACTGAAGCTTTCTTT.

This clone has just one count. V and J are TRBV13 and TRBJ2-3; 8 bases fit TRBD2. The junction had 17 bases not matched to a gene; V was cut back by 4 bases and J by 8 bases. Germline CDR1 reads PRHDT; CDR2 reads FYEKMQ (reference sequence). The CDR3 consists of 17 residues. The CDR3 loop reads CASSYADDSGVEGTQYF. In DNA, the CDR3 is TGTGCCAGCAGCTACGCTGATGATAGCGGGGTCGAGGGTACGCAGTATTTT. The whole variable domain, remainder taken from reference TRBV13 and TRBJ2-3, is AAGVIQSPRHLIKEKRETATLKCYPIPRHDTVYWYQQGPGQDPQFLISFYEKMQSDKGSIPDRFSAQQFSDYHSELNMSSLELGDSALYFCASSYADDSGVEGTQYFGPGTRLTVL.

The CDR3 spells CASSAGQGIYEQYF. Here the CDR3 DNA reads TGTGCCAGCAGCGCAGGACAGGGGATCTACGAGCAGTACTTC. The rearrangement uses TRBV9 and TRBJ2-7; 9 bases fit TRBD1. With V trimmed by 3 bases and J by 3 bases, 4 bases remained unmatched. CDR1 and CDR2 (germline): SGDLS, YYNGEE. The CDR3 contains 14 residues.

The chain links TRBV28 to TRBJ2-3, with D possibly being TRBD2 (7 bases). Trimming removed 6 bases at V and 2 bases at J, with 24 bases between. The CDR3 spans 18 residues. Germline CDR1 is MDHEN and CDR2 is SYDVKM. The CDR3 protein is CASSPWSGRGGNTDTQYF. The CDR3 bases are TGTGCCAGCAGCCCCTGGAGTGGGAGGGGGGGGAACACAGATACGCAGTATTTT.

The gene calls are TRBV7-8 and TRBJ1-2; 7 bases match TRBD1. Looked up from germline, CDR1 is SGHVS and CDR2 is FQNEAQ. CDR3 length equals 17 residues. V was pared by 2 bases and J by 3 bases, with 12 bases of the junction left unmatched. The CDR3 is CASSLKRSRGQYYGYTF. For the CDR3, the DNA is TGTGCCAGCAGCTTAAAGAGATCAAGGGGGCAGTACTATGGCTACACCTTC.

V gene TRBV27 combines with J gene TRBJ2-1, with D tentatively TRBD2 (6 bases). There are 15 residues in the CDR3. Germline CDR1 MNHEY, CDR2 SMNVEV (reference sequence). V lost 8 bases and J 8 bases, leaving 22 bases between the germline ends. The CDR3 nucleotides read TGTGCCAGCGGGGGGACGGGCACGGGTTTCGATGAGCAGTTCTTC. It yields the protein CASGGTGTGFDEQFF.

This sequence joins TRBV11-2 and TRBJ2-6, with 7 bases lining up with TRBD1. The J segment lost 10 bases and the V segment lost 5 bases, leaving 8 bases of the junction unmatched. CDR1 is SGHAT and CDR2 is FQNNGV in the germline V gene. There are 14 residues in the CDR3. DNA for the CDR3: TGTGCCAGCAGCGTAACAGGGGCGTCAAACGTCCTGACTTTC. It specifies CASSVTGASNVLTF.

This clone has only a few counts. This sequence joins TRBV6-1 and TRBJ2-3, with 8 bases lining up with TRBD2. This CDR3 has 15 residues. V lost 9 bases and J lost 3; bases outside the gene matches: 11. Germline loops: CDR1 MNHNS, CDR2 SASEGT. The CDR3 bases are TGTGCCAGTGAATCGGGAGGGACCGGAACAGATACGCAGTATTTT. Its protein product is CASESGGTGTDTQYF.

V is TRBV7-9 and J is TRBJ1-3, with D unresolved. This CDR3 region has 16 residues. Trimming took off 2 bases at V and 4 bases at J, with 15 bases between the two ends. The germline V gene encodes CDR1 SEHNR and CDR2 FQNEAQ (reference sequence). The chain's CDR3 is CASSLRSNHAGNTIYF. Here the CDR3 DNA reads TGTGCCAGCAGCTTAAGATCCAACCATGCGGGAAACACCATATATTTT.